A selection of T cell receptor beta chains follows, all from one sample in a study of blood T cell repertoires in COVID-19. Assay used: immunoSEQ multiplex PCR; TCRdb lists only in-frame clones, some missing. The sample includes roughly 450,000 clones, about 90% of them seen just once. The sequenced material came from PBMCs or T cells enriched from blood (not recorded which). These receptors all come from a man aged 18 to 29 who had recovered from COVID-19. The CDR3 runs from the conserved cysteine through the conserved F or W. Fields, in order: clone size, J gene, D gene, V gene, CDR3 DNA, CDR3 protein. A D gene is named only where the DNA matches it firmly. The size field is filled for only some rows; it gives once, few, many or a size class.

NA | TRBJ1-2 | NA | TRBV28 | TGTGCCAGCAGTTTCCTGTCTGAGGTCACCTTC | CASSFLSEVTF
NA | TRBJ2-7 | TRBD2 | TRBV5-4 | TGTGCCAGCAGCCATAGCGGGACCACATCCTACGAGCAGTACTTC | CASSHSGTTSYEQYF
once | TRBJ2-7 | TRBD2 | TRBV19 | TGTGCCAGTAGTATAAGCGGGAGCCCCTACGAGCAGTACTTC | CASSISGSPYEQYF
NA | TRBJ1-3 | NA | TRBV27 | TGTGCCAGCAGTTTGGACAGACGCTCTGGAAACACCATATATTTT | CASSLDRRSGNTIYF
NA | TRBJ2-1 | NA | TRBV29-1 | TGCAGCGCGACGAGACTGAGTCTCTCCTACAATGAGCAGTTCTTC | CSATRLSLSYNEQFF
once | TRBJ2-1 | TRBD2 | TRBV7-9 | TGTGCCAGCAGATCCAGCGGGGCCCGGAACTACAATGAGCAGTTCTTC | CASRSSGARNYNEQFF
NA | TRBJ1-6 | NA | TRBV2 | TGTGCCAGCAGTGCCTTCCAGCCCGGGTCACCCCTCCACTTT | CASSAFQPGSPLHF
NA | TRBJ2-7 | TRBD2 | TRBV28 | TGTGCCAGCATGGGGCGGGAGAACTACGAGCAGTACTTC | CASMGRENYEQYF
NA | TRBJ2-7 | NA | TRBV6-2/TRBV6-3 | TGTGCCAGCAGTCGTGGGCGAGGGGCTGCGGGGTACGAGCAGTACTTC | CASSRGRGAAGYEQYF
NA | TRBJ2-1 | NA | TRBV3-1/TRBV3-2 | TGTGCCAGCAGCCAAGGAAGGGTTCTAGGAGGGAACAATGAGCAGTTCTTC | CASSQGRVLGGNNEQFF
NA | TRBJ1-1 | NA | TRBV5-6 | TGTGCCAGCAGCCCGATTCTCCAGGGTTTAGGGGCGAACACTGAAGCTTTCTTT | CASSPILQGLGANTEAFF
NA | TRBJ1-5 | TRBD1 | TRBV10-3 | TGTGCCATCAGTGGAACGGCCGGACAGGGTGGTAATCAGCCCCAGCATTTT | CAISGTAGQGGNQPQHF
few | TRBJ2-7 | TRBD2 | TRBV3-1/TRBV3-2 | TGTGCCAGCAGCCAAGATCCGCGACTAGCGGGAGGAGGCGAGCAGTACTTC | CASSQDPRLAGGGEQYF
NA | TRBJ1-4 | NA | TRBV19 | TGTGCCAGTAGTATATTCTTCACTAATGAAAAACTGTTTTTT | CASSIFFTNEKLFF
NA | TRBJ2-7 | TRBD1 | TRBV10-2 | TGCGCCAGCAGTTACGGGACAGGGAGCGAGCAGTACTTC | CASSYGTGSEQYF
NA | TRBJ1-3 | NA | TRBV27 | TGTGCCAGCAGTTTATCGAACAGTGGAAACACCATATATTTT | CASSLSNSGNTIYF
NA | TRBJ1-2 | NA | TRBV12-3/TRBV12-4 | TGTGCCAGCACTCGGGAGTATAACTATGGCTACACCTTC | CASTREYNYGYTF
NA | TRBJ2-7 | TRBD2 | TRBV6-2/TRBV6-3 | TGTGCCAGCAGTTACTCGGGGCGGGAGGTGGACGAGCAGTACTTC | CASSYSGREVDEQYF
NA | TRBJ1-3 | NA | TRBV27 | TGTGCCAGCAGGCCGAGCTCTGGAAACACCATATATTTT | CASRPSSGNTIYF
NA | TRBJ1-2 | TRBD1 | TRBV11-3 | TGTGCCAGCAGCTTAGCCCCGGGACAGGCGACCTGGGAGGGCTACACCTTC | CASSLAPGQATWEGYTF
NA | TRBJ2-7 | TRBD2 | TRBV7-6 | TGTGCCAGCAGCTCGGTAGCGGGAAGGCGATCAATTTACGAGCAGTACTTC | CASSSVAGRRSIYEQYF
once | TRBJ1-4 | NA | TRBV28 | TGTGCCAGCAGTTCGGGGTCTTTGCGGGGCCCCACTAATGAAAAACTGTTTTTT | CASSSGSLRGPTNEKLFF
few | TRBJ2-7 | NA | TRBV20-1 | TGCAGTGCTATTCGGACAAACGAGCAGTACTTC | CSAIRTNEQYF
NA | TRBJ2-4 | TRBD2 | TRBV30 | TGTGCCTGGAGTGTACTAGCGGCCGCCAAAAACATTCAGTACTTC | CAWSVLAAAKNIQYF
NA | TRBJ1-5 | NA | TRBV19 | TGTGCCAGTAGGAGTCAGGTTAGCAATCAGCCCCAGCATTTT | CASRSQVSNQPQHF
once | TRBJ2-2 | NA | TRBV19 | TGTGCCAGTAGTTACCAGGGGCTTAACACCGGGGAGCTGTTTTTT | CASSYQGLNTGELFF
NA | TRBJ1-6 | TRBD1 | TRBV9 | TGTGCCAGCAGCCTCAGGACAGGGTCAGATTCACCCCTCCACTTT | CASSLRTGSDSPLHF
NA | TRBJ2-1 | TRBD2 | TRBV2 | TGTGCCAGCAGTGAGGCCCAGCGGGGGCCGGGGAATGAGCAGTTCTTC | CASSEAQRGPGNEQFF
once | TRBJ1-1 | NA | TRBV20-1 | TGCAGTGCTAGGGCGGGGGTCCAAGCTTTCTTT | CSARAGVQAFF
NA | TRBJ2-7 | TRBD2 | TRBV11-1 | TGTGCCAGCAGCTTCCGGGGAGGGAAAGGCTCCTACGAGCAGTACTTC | CASSFRGGKGSYEQYF
NA | TRBJ2-5 | NA | TRBV11-2 | TGTGCCAGCAGCTTAGGAGCACAAGAGACCCAGTACTTC | CASSLGAQETQYF
NA | TRBJ2-7 | NA | TRBV3-1/TRBV3-2 | TGTGCCAGCAGCCAAGGCGCATACGAGCAGTACTTC | CASSQGAYEQYF
NA | TRBJ1-6 | NA | TRBV28 | TGTGCCAGCAGATCGGTAGGAGCGAATTCACCCCTCCACTTT | CASRSVGANSPLHF
NA | TRBJ2-3 | NA | TRBV5-4 | TGTGCCAGCAGCTTGAGAGGGACAGATACGCAGTATTTT | CASSLRGTDTQYF
NA | TRBJ2-3 | NA | TRBV4-1 | TGCGCCAGCAGTTCGGACAGCGAAACAGATACGCAGTATTTT | CASSSDSETDTQYF
NA | TRBJ1-2 | TRBD1 | TRBV5-1 | TGCGCCAGCAGCTTGCGGACAGGGGGGTCCTATGGCTACACCTTC | CASSLRTGGSYGYTF
NA | TRBJ1-4 | NA | TRBV15 | TGTGCCACCAGCTCCAGGAATGAAAAACTGTTTTTT | CATSSRNEKLFF